Following are 2 T cell receptor beta chains from one sample sequenced in a study of brain T cells in children with intractable seizures. Sequencing used immunoSEQ multiplex PCR; TCRdb keeps in-frame clones, though not all of them. Here the sample spans some 64,000 clones, about 96% being singletons. This sample comprised peripheral blood, obtained at surgery. All receptors come from a boy in the first two years of life with focal cortical dysplasia and intractable seizures.

This clone was found once. The chain recombines TRBV11-2 with TRBJ2-6; D uncertain. CDR1 is SGHAT, CDR2 FQNNGV, per germline. Trimming took 2 bases from V and 4 from J, leaving 9 bases between them. The CDR3 loop spans 15 amino acids. Written as DNA, the CDR3 is TGTGCCAGCAGCTTACCAGAAGGCGGGGCCAACGTCCTGACTTTC. This encodes CASSLPEGGANVLTF.

Only one count was recorded for this clone. The gene calls are TRBV7-9 and TRBJ1-5; 8 bases are a match to TRBD1. Germline CDR1 SEHNR, CDR2 FQNEAQ (reference sequence). V was clipped by 5 bases and J by 6 bases; unmatched bases: 0. The CDR3 loop spans 12 amino acids. The CDR3 reads CASSDRGQPQHF. DNA for the CDR3: TGTGCCAGCAGCGACAGGGGTCAGCCCCAGCATTTT.